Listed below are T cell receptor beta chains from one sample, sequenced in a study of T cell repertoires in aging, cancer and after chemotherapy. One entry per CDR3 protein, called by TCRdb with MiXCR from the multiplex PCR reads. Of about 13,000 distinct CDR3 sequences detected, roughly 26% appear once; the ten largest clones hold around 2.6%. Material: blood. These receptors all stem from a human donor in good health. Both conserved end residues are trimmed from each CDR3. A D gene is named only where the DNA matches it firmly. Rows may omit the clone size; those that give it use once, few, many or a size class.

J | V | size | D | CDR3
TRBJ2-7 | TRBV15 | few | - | ATSWRGDEQY
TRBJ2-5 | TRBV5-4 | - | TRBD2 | ASSPGGRETQY
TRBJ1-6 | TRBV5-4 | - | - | ASSAKASVFGPYNSPLH
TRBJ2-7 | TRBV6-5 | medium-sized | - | ASREITGEQY
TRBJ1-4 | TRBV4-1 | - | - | ASSQDSGATNEKLF
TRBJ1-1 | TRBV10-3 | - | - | AIIDSRKDTEAF
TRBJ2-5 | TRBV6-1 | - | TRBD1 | ASSLNQGAYETQY
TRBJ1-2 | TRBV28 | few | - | ASSFDLNYGYT
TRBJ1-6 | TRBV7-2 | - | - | ASSLRRTNSPLH
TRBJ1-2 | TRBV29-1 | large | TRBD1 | SIGTGGLRSGGYT
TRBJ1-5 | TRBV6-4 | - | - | ASSAREDQPQH
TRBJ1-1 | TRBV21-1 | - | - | ASKGTPGTEAF
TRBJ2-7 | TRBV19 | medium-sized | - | ASSMSEAYEQY
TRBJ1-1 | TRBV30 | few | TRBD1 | ANRGFMNTEAF
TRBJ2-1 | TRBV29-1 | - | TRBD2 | SVGLRGAEQF
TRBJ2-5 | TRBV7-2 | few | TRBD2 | ASSSRGGAGETQY
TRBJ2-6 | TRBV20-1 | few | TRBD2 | SAIGGGLRSSGANVLT
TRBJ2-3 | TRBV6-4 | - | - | ASSSSLRGGGTDTQY
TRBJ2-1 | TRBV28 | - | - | ASISVSTGSYNEQF
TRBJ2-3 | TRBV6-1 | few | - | ASGGFEGADTQY
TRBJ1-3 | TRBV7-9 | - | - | ASSRLENTIY
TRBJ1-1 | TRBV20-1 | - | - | SPSKPSSNTEAF
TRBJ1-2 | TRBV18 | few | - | ASSPGREHYGYT
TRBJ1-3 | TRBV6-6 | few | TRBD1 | ASSVDRVGGNTIY
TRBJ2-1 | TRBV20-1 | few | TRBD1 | SARDRDRRGSYNEQF
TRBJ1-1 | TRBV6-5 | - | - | ASSYLFQAPNTEAF
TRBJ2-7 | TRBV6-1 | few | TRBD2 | ASRGGGLAGSYEQY